The rows below give T cell receptor beta chains drawn from one sample of a study of Graves' ophthalmopathy and Graves' hyperthyroidism. MiXCR, applied by TCRdb to the multiplex PCR reads, yields one record per CDR3 protein. This sample has roughly 700,000 distinct CDR3 sequences, with approximately 40% found just once. Sample: peripheral blood. These receptors were obtained from an adult man with Graves' ophthalmopathy. CDR3s include the opening cysteine and the closing phenylalanine or tryptophan. The D gene is left open where the match is weak.

v_call	d_call	j_call	cdr3_length	cdr3_aa
TRBV15	TRBD1	TRBJ1-1	15	CATSRGQFMNTEAFF
TRBV10-3	.	TRBJ2-7	12	CASSYRRYEQYF
TRBV7-9	.	TRBJ1-2	14	CASSLQGANYGYTF
TRBV20-1	.	TRBJ1-1	14	CSARALGVETEAFF
TRBV15	.	TRBJ1-5	14	CATSREVGAQPQHF
TRBV6-5	.	TRBJ2-5	14	CASSYSRAKETQYF
TRBV25-1	.	TRBJ1-1	14	CASSLPGGWTEAFF
TRBV10-3	TRBD1	TRBJ1-5	16	CAISSTGKGGNQPQHF
TRBV29-1	TRBD1	TRBJ1-2	11	CSETGGYGYTF
TRBV7-2	TRBD2	TRBJ2-5	14	CASSLGGGAQTQYF
TRBV11-2	.	TRBJ2-5	12	CVSSHLGETQYF
TRBV24-1	.	TRBJ1-1	10	CATSHGGAFF
TRBV7-2	TRBD1	TRBJ1-4	13	CASSQGTAGKLFF
TRBV28	.	TRBJ2-7	11	CASQQLVEQYF
TRBV12-3/TRBV12-4	.	TRBJ2-7	12	CASSQRGATEYF
TRBV12-3/TRBV12-4	.	TRBJ1-2	14	CASRNRRLDYGYTF
TRBV10-3	.	TRBJ1-5	12	CAISGAGGPQHF
TRBV29-1	.	TRBJ1-1	15	CSVTDLTGLNTEAFF